Described below is a single TCR beta chain sequence and its context. No antigen is known for it. V was clipped by 4 bases and J by 3 bases, with 6 bases between them. The CDR3 has 12 residues. Germline CDR1 MNHNY, CDR2 SVGAGI (reference sequence). The data were taken from a study of beta chain features in type 1 diabetes. Of the isolated RNA, all was reverse transcribed, and so the sequenced material was expressed TCRB transcripts. Libraries were prepared by immunoSEQ multiplex PCR; TCRdb keeps only in-frame clonotypes and omits some of them. The sample consists of hundreds of thousands of clones, about 15% of them appearing once. Findings of the study overall: Unsettled here was the matter of whether HLA type influences TCRB rearrangement. People with Type 1 diabetes carried modestly yet significantly shorter TCRB CDR3s in all four CD4+ subsets. The VDJ junctions of type 1 diabetes patients carried fewer insertions and more deletions.

This TCR was recovered from a man younger than 30 with type 1 diabetes. V gene TRBV6-6 combines with J gene TRBJ2-5; D might be TRBD1 (5 bases). The sample taken for sequencing was naive CD4+ T cells from blood. CDR3 region: CASSFREETQYF. CDR3 coding DNA: TGTGCCAGCAGTTTCAGGGAAGAGACCCAGTACTTC.